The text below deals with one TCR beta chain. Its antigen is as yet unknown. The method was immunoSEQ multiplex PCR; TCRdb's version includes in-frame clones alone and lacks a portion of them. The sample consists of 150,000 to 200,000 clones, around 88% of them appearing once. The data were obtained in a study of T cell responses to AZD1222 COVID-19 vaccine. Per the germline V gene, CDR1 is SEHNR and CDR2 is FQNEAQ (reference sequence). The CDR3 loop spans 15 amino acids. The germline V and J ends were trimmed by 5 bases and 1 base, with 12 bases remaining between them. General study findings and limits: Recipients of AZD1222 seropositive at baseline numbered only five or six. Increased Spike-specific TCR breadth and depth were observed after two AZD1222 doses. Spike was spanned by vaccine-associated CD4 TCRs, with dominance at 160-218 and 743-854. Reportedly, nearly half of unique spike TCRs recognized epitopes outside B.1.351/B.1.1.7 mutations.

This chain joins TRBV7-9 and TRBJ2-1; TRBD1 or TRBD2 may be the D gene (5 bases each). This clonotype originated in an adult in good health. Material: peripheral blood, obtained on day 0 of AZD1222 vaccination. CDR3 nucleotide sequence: TGTGCCAGCAGCGCCAGAGGGGCGTCCTACAATGAGCAGTTCTTC. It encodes CASSARGASYNEQFF.